These T cell receptor beta chains were read from a single sample in a study of CD8+ T cells in alopecia areata. Some clones are missing from TCRdb's copy, which holds only in-frame ones; the method was immunoSEQ multiplex PCR. The sample lists 90,000 to 150,000 clones, approximately 38% occurring once. Sequencing was carried out using CD4+ T cells sorted from blood. The receptor source for this set is a human donor with alopecia areata. Both conserved end residues are trimmed from each CDR3.

len: 13
v_gene: TRBV30
CDR3aa: AWSVGQSYQETQY

len: 15
v_gene: TRBV11-2
CDR3aa: ASSLGGRRGRGETQY

len: 10
v_gene: TRBV10-3
CDR3aa: AIRGEGDEQF

len: 11
v_gene: TRBV29-1
CDR3aa: SVEREGGAEAF

len: 14
v_gene: TRBV4-3
CDR3aa: ASSQGGGGSTDTQY

len: 11
v_gene: TRBV5-1
CDR3aa: ATATGVGETQY

len: 11
v_gene: TRBV30
CDR3aa: AWRQSSTDTQY

len: 12
v_gene: TRBV7-9
CDR3aa: ASSTDRSSYEQY

len: 14
v_gene: TRBV29-1
CDR3aa: SVVGSGSGRGYGYT

len: 13
v_gene: TRBV5-1
CDR3aa: ASSLAIGLNNEQF

len: 12
v_gene: TRBV30
CDR3aa: AWTGDAMNTEAF

len: 11
v_gene: TRBV29-1
CDR3aa: SVAGPPHHEQY

len: 12
v_gene: TRBV5-1
CDR3aa: ASRTGTSSYEQY

len: 12
v_gene: TRBV29-1
CDR3aa: SVDRALAVAEQF

len: 12
v_gene: TRBV9
CDR3aa: ASSVRQFNYGYT

len: 12
v_gene: TRBV30
CDR3aa: ASLQGTGANVLT

len: 12
v_gene: TRBV7-9
CDR3aa: ASSPIRPPYEQY

len: 11
v_gene: TRBV29-1
CDR3aa: SVERDPGNTIY

len: 11
v_gene: TRBV7-9
CDR3aa: ASSFSMETEAF

len: 15
v_gene: TRBV28
CDR3aa: ASSSSGSQGKVYGYT

len: 14
v_gene: TRBV11-2
CDR3aa: ASSLDVVAVTGEQY

len: 11
v_gene: TRBV7-2
CDR3aa: ASSLSPTDTQY

len: 11
v_gene: TRBV11-2
CDR3aa: ASSLERVSGAY

len: 13
v_gene: TRBV5-1
CDR3aa: ASSPPGGNTGELF

len: 11
v_gene: TRBV11-2
CDR3aa: ASSYTGDDGYT

len: 14
v_gene: TRBV23-1
CDR3aa: ASSQGEPPENGELF

len: 10
v_gene: TRBV30
CDR3aa: AWSEGLSTQY